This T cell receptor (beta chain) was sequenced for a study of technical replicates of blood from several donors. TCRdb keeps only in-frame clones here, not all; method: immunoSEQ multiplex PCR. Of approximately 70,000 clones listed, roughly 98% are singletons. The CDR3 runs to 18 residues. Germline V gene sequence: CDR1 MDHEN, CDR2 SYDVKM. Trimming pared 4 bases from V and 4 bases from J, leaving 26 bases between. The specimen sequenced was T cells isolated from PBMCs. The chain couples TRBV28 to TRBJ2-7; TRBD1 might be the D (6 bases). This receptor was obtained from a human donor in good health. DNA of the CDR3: TGTGCCAGCAGTTCGCAGACAGAAGCCGGGACATGGGGATACGAGCAGTACTTC. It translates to CASSSQTEAGTWGYEQYF.